The next 2 T cell receptor beta chains were all read from a single sample in a study of T cell responses to AZD1222 COVID-19 vaccine (dated by TCRdb to the early 2020s). According to the study, the label for this sample's time point signals: baseline before first vaccination. The sample's treatment or condition label is to be understood as: meningococcal conjugate vaccine given as trial control. Libraries were built with the immunoSEQ multiplex PCR assay. Held by TCRdb, this immuneACCESS table contains in-frame sequences only and omits some clones. Under half of the omission traces to an unresolved V gene where checked; the cause of the rest is unknown. The sample data list roughly 85,000 clones, and nearly 90% of these were observed just once. The ten largest account for about 5.5% of the sample. The specimen was peripheral blood, collected on day 0 of MenACWY control vaccination. The receptors originated from an adult in good health.

V and J are TRBV27 and TRBJ1-2, with D tentatively TRBD1 (5 bases). CDR3 length: 14 amino acids. Trimming removed 3 bases from V and 5 bases from J, with 13 bases in between. Germline CDR1 reads MNHEY; CDR2 reads SMNVEV (reference sequence). The DNA of the CDR3 is TGTGCCAGCAGTTTGAGAGGGGAAGGGTATGGCTACACCTTC. Its translation: CASSLRGEGYGYTF.

This clone was detected only once. This chain uses TRBV15 with TRBJ1-6, with no clear D. Deletions cut 0 bases from V and 7 bases from J, with 10 bases between. Germline CDR1 reads LNHNV; CDR2 reads YYDKDF (reference sequence). CDR3 length equals 15 residues. CDR3 sequence reads: CATSREWSLNSPLHF. The CDR3 DNA follows: TGTGCCACCAGCAGAGAATGGAGTCTAAATTCACCCCTCCACTTT.